The clone carrying this T cell receptor (beta chain) was detected only once. Assay: immunoSEQ multiplex PCR; the TCRdb copy retains only in-frame clones and omits some. The repertoire holds around 100,000 clones, with less than 95% as singletons. This specimen comes from a study of OX40 agonist ivuxolimab in advanced cancers. The wider study: As their treatment, patients were administered ivuxolimab, an agonistic anti-OX40 (CD134) antibody.

Trimming left V 6 bases short and J 7 bases short, with 15 bases between. The CDR3 extends over 13 amino acids. Germline-derived CDR1 and CDR2 are MNHNY and SVGAGI (reference sequence). The chain is built from TRBV6-6 and TRBJ1-1; a weak D match, TRBD1 (5 bases). The material sequenced was CD4+ or CD8+ T cells sorted from blood, taken in a trial of the OX40 agonist ivuxolimab. This clonotype originated in an adult with an advanced solid tumor such as melanoma, head and neck, liver or kidney cancer. CDR3 sequence reads: CASSKTGSVEAFF. For the CDR3, the DNA is TGTGCCAGCAGCAAAACAGGCTCGGTTGAAGCTTTCTTT.